This TCR beta chain was identified in a study of molecular identifiers for immune sequencing clone quantification (dated by TCRdb to 2016 to 2019). Concerning the study at large: For a replicate experiment, the RNA from either approximately 20,000 or 100,000 naive CD8 T cells was divided into five aliquots, and four of those aliquots went on to sequencing. This methods study benchmarked molecular-identifier clustering-based TCR repertoire sequencing (MIDCIRS) and TCR RNA copy counting, using CD8 T cells to do so. The research as a whole found: When barcode sub-clustering was left out, chimeric consensus sequences inflated TCR diversity, with chimeras reaching as high as 47%. Highly expanded clone sizes could be underestimated if identical TCR molecules share a barcode. In CMV-specific effector cells, over 97% of molecules were held by clones above 20 RNA copies, whereas under 1% of molecules were held by such clones in naive cells. The naive libraries included spiked-in Jurkat TCR RNA (roughly nine copies' worth), and this Jurkat TCR RNA is not part of the donor repertoire. Modeling indicated about 3 TCR RNA copies recovered per cell, compared with roughly 10 by digital PCR, which implies a capture efficiency of approximately 30%. Spiked-in Jurkat TCR RNA equal to a single cell's worth was reported to be detectable even within one million naive CD8 T cells.

CDR1 and CDR2 were assigned from the germline V gene as MDHEN and SYDVKM. V ends up 10 bases short and J 6 bases short, with an unmatched junction base count of 12. Counted from cysteine to phenylalanine, this CDR3 has 13 amino acids. Only the CDR3 part of the read is kept: 39 bases, read in frame from the first base. Libraries of naive CD8 T cells were generated from roughly 21,000 to 960,000 sorted cells, with 10%, 30% or 50% of the purified RNA used. On a BD FACSAria II, naive CD8 T cells were FACS-sorted as CD8+CD4-CCR7+CD45RA+ and collected into RLT Plus buffer. To test detection sensitivity, Jurkat RNA equal to 9 to 10 TCR copies was added to samples of roughly 18,000-1,100,000 naive CD8 T cells. CD8 T cells were enriched using RosetteSep CD8+ T Cell Enrichment Cocktail and Ficoll-Paque, and the enriched cells then underwent ACK red cell lysis. This clonotype has a count of ten or more. Its antigen has not been determined. No much larger clonotype is one base removed from it; base qualities were not supplied.

The library was built by means of PCR. Data came from an Illumina HiSeq 4000. Bulk TCR libraries were generated as previously described, with the TCR primers listed in Table S5 used. Purification of total RNA was performed with the Qiagen AllPrep DNA/RNA kit. Before analysis, reads from multiple sequencing runs of the same library were pooled. Per the source publication's procedure: Only reads with exact TCR constant sequence were kept, trimmed to 150 nt, and grouped by their 12-nt molecular barcodes. Reads within each barcode group were sub-clustered using a 15% Levenshtein threshold, and quality-weighted consensus sequences were constructed for each RNA molecule. Non-functional sequences were excluded, and lower-count sequences lying one edit away from another sequence were also excluded. Based on fitting two negative binomial distributions, any barcode sub-cluster with under 20% of the maximum read count was discarded. TCRdb itself trimmed the public reads at Q25 with fastp, ran MiXCR and retained productive beta chains. Each entry is one CDR3 protein sequence, shown with its most common DNA and genes. The V and J calls were determined by TCRdb, not by the authors. The sample table contains roughly 71,000 distinct CDR3 sequences; only one count was recorded for around 18% of them. The biggest ten clones account for about 1.4% of the sample.

The receptor was derived from a human donor in good health. Some libraries in this study had Jurkat cell RNA spiked in. Recombination connected TRBV28 to TRBJ2-7, with TRBD2 identical over 7 junction bases. Input material: naive CD8+ T cells from blood, with Jurkat cell RNA spiked in. The cell subset or site label corresponds to: FACS-sorted CD8+CD4-CCR7+CD45RA+ naive T cells. The CDR3 loop reads CATGGGSQSEQYF. The bases read TGTGCCACGGGCGGCGGGAGTCAGAGCGAGCAGTACTTC.